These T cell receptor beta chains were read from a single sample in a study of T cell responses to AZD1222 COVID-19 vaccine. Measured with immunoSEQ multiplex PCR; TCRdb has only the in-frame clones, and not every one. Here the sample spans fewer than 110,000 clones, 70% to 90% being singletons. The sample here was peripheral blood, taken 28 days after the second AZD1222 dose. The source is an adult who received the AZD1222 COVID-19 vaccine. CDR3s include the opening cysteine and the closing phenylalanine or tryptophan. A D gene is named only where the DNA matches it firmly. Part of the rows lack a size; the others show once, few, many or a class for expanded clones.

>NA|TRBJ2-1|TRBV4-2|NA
CASSLHGGTLYNEQFF
TGTGCCAGCAGCCTACATGGGGGGACACTCTACAATGAGCAGTTCTTC
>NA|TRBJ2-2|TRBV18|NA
CASSPQGNAGELFF
TGTGCCAGCTCACCGCAGGGAAACGCCGGGGAGCTGTTTTTT
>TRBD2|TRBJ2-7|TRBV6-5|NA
CASMPRAGGFYEQYF
TGTGCCAGCATGCCAAGGGCGGGGGGCTTCTACGAGCAGTACTTC
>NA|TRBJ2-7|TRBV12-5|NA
CASGSLRGSEQYF
TGTGCTAGTGGTTCCCTCAGGGGCTCCGAGCAGTACTTC
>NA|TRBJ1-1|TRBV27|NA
CASSKTALNTEAFF
TGTGCCAGCTCCAAGACTGCTCTGAACACTGAAGCTTTCTTT
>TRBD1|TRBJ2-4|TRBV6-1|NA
CASSDPGQEYF
TGTGCCAGCAGTGACCCGGGACAGGAGTACTTC
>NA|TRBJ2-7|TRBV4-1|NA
CASSQVAAGSSYEQYF
TGCGCCAGCAGCCAAGTTGCGGCAGGGAGCTCCTACGAGCAGTACTTC
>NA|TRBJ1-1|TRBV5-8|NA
CASSQGAIMNTEAFF
TGTGCCAGCAGTCAGGGCGCTATTATGAACACTGAAGCTTTCTTT
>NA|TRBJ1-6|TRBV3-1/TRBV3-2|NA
CASSQGQVGSPLHF
TGTGCCAGCAGCCAAGGGCAGGTGGGTTCACCCCTCCACTTT
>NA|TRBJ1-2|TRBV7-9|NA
CASSSPAAGENYGYTF
TGTGCCAGCAGCTCCCCGGCGGCAGGGGAAAACTATGGCTACACCTTC
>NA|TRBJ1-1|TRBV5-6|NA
CASSLGVSTEAFF
TGTGCCAGCAGCTTGGGCGTGAGCACTGAAGCTTTCTTT
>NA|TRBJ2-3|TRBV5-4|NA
CASSAARGGQTDTQYF
TGTGCCAGCAGCGCGGCGAGAGGGGGGCAAACAGATACGCAGTATTTT
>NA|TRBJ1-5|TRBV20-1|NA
CSASKWARGREESRNQPQHF
TGCAGTGCTAGTAAGTGGGCTAGGGGCAGGGAGGAGAGTCGCAATCAGCCCCAGCATTTT
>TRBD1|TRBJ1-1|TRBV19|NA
CASTETGDGREAFF
TGTGCCAGTACCGAGACAGGGGACGGGAGGGAAGCTTTCTTT
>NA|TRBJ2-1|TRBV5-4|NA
CASTPKGVREQFF
TGTGCCAGCACCCCTAAGGGGGTCAGGGAGCAGTTCTTC
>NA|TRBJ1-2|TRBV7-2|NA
CASSLGYGSGGYTF
TGTGCCAGCAGCTTAGGCTACGGGAGTGGTGGCTACACCTTC
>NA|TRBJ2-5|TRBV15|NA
CATSRDLAGAGTQYF
TGTGCCACCAGCAGAGATTTGGCGGGGGCGGGGACCCAGTACTTC
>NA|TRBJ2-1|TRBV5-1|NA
CASSSAGTPGAEQFF
TGCGCCAGCAGCTCGGCCGGGACCCCCGGGGCTGAGCAGTTCTTC
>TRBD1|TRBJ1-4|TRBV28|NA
CASRPGQFNEKLFF
TGTGCCAGCAGACCGGGACAGTTTAATGAAAAACTGTTTTTT
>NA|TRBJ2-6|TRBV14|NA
CASSQDLGDLHSLSGANVLTF
TGTGCCAGCAGCCAAGATCTAGGGGATCTTCATTCTCTCTCTGGGGCCAACGTCCTGACTTTC
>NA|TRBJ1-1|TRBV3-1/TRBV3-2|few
CASSQVGRRYEAFF
TGTGCCAGCAGCCAAGTCGGGCGGAGGTATGAAGCTTTCTTT
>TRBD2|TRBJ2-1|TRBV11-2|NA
CASSSLRGGANEQFF
TGTGCCAGCAGCTCCCTACGCGGGGGGGCAAATGAGCAGTTCTTC
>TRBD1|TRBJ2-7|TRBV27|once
CASSSHRTGWIGEQYF
TGTGCCAGCAGTTCTCACCGGACAGGGTGGATTGGCGAGCAGTACTTC
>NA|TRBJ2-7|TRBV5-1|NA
CASSLDGAPRAEQYF
TGCGCCAGCAGCTTGGACGGGGCCCCCCGGGCGGAGCAGTACTTC
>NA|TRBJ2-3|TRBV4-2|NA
CASSQDRRGGADTQYF
TGTGCCAGCAGCCAAGATCGTAGGGGGGGGGCAGATACGCAGTATTTT
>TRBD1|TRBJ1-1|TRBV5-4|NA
CASSLRGQGFVTEAFF
TGTGCCAGCAGCTTGAGGGGACAGGGTTTTGTCACTGAAGCTTTCTTT
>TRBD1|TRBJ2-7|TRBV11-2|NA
CASSLAGGSYEQYF
TGTGCCAGCAGCTTAGCAGGGGGCTCCTACGAGCAGTACTTC
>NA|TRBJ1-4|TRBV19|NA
CASTGTVNEKLFF
TGTGCCAGTACGGGGACGGTCAATGAAAAACTGTTTTTT
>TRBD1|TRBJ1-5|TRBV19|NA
CASSTGTVVWPQHF
TGTGCCAGTAGTACGGGGACAGTTGTTTGGCCCCAGCATTTT
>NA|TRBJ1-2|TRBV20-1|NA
CSAWHGSGYTF
TGCAGTGCTTGGCATGGCTCTGGCTACACCTTC
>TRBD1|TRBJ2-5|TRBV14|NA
CASSRPGGWETQYF
TGTGCCAGCAGCCGCCCAGGGGGCTGGGAGACCCAGTACTTC